This entry lists 29 T cell receptor beta chains sequenced from one sample in a study of cytomegalovirus exposure and HLA in healthy donors. The PCR ran on 60 Vbeta and 13 Jbeta primers. Here immunoSEQ multiplex PCR was the method, and the copy in TCRdb shows in-frame clones only, minus some. The sample has 110,000 to 150,000 clones. The sequencing sample was made of PBMCs. The source of these receptors is a man aged 40-55 years in good health and CMV-seronegative.

This rearrangement joins TRBV15 to TRBJ1-5, with 7 nucleotides matching TRBD1. With 0 bases clipped from V and 0 bases from J, the junction kept 2 bases outside the gene matches. In germline, CDR1 is LNHNV, CDR2 YYDKDF (reference sequence). The CDR3 is 16 amino acids. The CDR3 spells CATSRDRGYSNQPQHF. The CDR3 DNA sequence: TGTGCCACCAGCAGAGACAGGGGGTATAGCAATCAGCCCCAGCATTTT.

V usage is TRBV19 and J usage is TRBJ1-4, with D possibly being TRBD1 (6 bases). V dropped 4 bases and J dropped 8 bases, with 11 bases sitting between them. The CDR3 length is 13 residues. Germline V gene sequence: CDR1 LNHDA, CDR2 SQIVND (reference sequence). This CDR3 is CASSRGGQEKLFF. The CDR3 nucleotides are TGTGCCAGTAGTAGGGGGGGGCAGGAAAAACTGTTTTTT.

This rearrangement joins TRBV7-8 to TRBJ1-2, with a tentative D call TRBD1 (6 bases). This CDR3 comprises 16 residues. Trimming took 3 bases from V and 8 from J, leaving 22 bases between them. Germline loops: CDR1 SGHVS, CDR2 FQNEAQ. The DNA of the CDR3 is TGTGCCAGCAGCTTTGAACCAGGGGCAATGAGCTGGGGCTACACCTTC. It encodes CASSFEPGAMSWGYTF.

CDR3 sequence reads: CASRTGGGTEAFF. The CDR3 bases are TGTGCCAGTAGGACAGGGGGAGGCACTGAAGCTTTCTTT. V and J are TRBV19 and TRBJ1-1, with 9 bases matching TRBD1. V lost 6 bases and J lost 4; bases outside the gene matches: 3. This CDR3 has 13 residues. CDR1 is LNHDA and CDR2 is SQIVND in the germline V gene (reference sequence).

V and J are TRBV28 and TRBJ1-3; D gene uncertain. Germline lookup yields CDR1 MDHEN and CDR2 SYDVKM. This CDR3 spans 15 amino acids. V was pared by 5 bases and J by 0 bases, with 11 bases between. The CDR3 sequence is CASSEIQLSGNTIYF. CDR3 nucleotide sequence: TGTGCCAGCAGTGAGATCCAACTCTCTGGAAACACCATATATTTT.

V usage is TRBV9 and J usage is TRBJ2-7, with a tentative D call TRBD1 (8 bases). CDR1 SGDLS and CDR2 YYNGEE come from the germline V gene. This CDR3 has 15 residues. Trimming left V 2 bases short and J 6 bases short, with 18 bases between. The CDR3 DNA reads TGTGCCAGCAGCGTTGCTGGACAGGGCGGGGGCGAGCAGTACTTC. Residues: CASSVAGQGGGEQYF.

V usage is TRBV25-1 and J usage is TRBJ2-7; D gene uncertain. CDR3 size: 13 residues. The V end lost 0 bases, the J end lost 3 bases, and 6 bases lay between the germline ends. From germline, CDR1 is MGHDK and CDR2 SYGVNS. CDR3 nucleotides: TGTGCCAGCAGTGAATATCCAGACTACGAGCAGTACTTC. Translated, it gives CASSEYPDYEQYF.

The chain couples TRBV15 to TRBJ1-3; 11 nucleotides agree with TRBD1. The junction had 3 bases not matched to a gene; V was cut back by 5 bases and J by 0 bases. The CDR3 loop spans 16 amino acids. Germline-derived CDR1 and CDR2 are LNHNV and YYDKDF (reference sequence). In DNA form, the CDR3 reads TGTGCCACCAGCGGACAGGGGGCGAACTCTGGAAACACCATATATTTT. Protein sequence: CATSGQGANSGNTIYF.

This chain links TRBV10-3 with TRBJ2-1, with 13 bases that match TRBD2. The CDR3 runs 19 residues. The J segment lost 4 bases and the V segment lost 0 bases, leaving 9 bases of the junction unmatched. Germline lookup yields CDR1 ENHRY and CDR2 SYGVKD. The CDR3 sequence is CAISESRTSGGGKYNEQFF. The CDR3 DNA is TGTGCCATCAGTGAGTCCAGAACTAGCGGGGGGGGGAAGTACAATGAGCAGTTCTTC.

This rearrangement joins TRBV6-6 to TRBJ1-5; D perhaps matches TRBD1 (5 bases). The CDR3 loop spans 15 amino acids. Per the germline V gene, CDR1 is MNHNY and CDR2 is SVGAGI (reference sequence). Trimming shortened V by 5 bases and J by 3 bases, and 14 bases separated the two germline ends. In DNA, the CDR3 is TGTGCCAGCAGTCGTAATCAGGGTGACAATCAGCCCCAGCATTTT. Translating it yields CASSRNQGDNQPQHF.

The chain recombines TRBV5-1 with TRBJ2-3, with 9 positions matching TRBD1. The CDR3 consists of 17 residues. Germline loops: CDR1 SGHRS, CDR2 YFSETQ. Unmatched junction bases numbered 14, after V lost 4 bases and J lost 5 bases. Here the CDR3 reads CASSPDPRTGARDTQYF. In DNA form, the CDR3 reads TGCGCCAGCAGCCCAGATCCTCGGACAGGGGCGAGAGATACGCAGTATTTT.

This chain connects TRBV28 to TRBJ2-7, with 7 bases aligning to TRBD1. CDR3 length equals 12 residues. Per the germline V gene, CDR1 is MDHEN and CDR2 is SYDVKM. The V gene end was trimmed by 4 bases and the J gene end by 6 bases; junction bases not matched to a gene: 3. The DNA for the CDR3 is TGTGCCAGCAGTTCCGGGGACAGCGAGCAGTACTTC. Translated: CASSSGDSEQYF. Based on the CDR3 plus reference TRBV28 and TRBJ2-7, the full variable domain is DVKVTQSSRYLVKRTGEKVFLECVQDMDHENMFWYRQDPGLGLRLIYFSYDVKMKEKGDIPEGYSVSREKKERFSLILESASTNQTSMYLCASSSGDSEQYFGPGTRLTVT.

J is TRBJ2-7 and V is TRBV4-3, with 7 bases that match TRBD2. Germline values: CDR1 LGHNA, CDR2 YSLEER. V was clipped by 6 bases and J by 4 bases; unmatched bases: 6. This CDR3 comprises 13 residues. In DNA form, the CDR3 reads TGCGCCAGCAGTACGAGGGAGGGTTACGAGCAGTACTTC. Its protein is CASSTREGYEQYF.

The chain is built from TRBV7-9 and TRBJ1-2, with D perhaps TRBD1 (5 bases). The CDR3 has 15 amino acids. The ends were cut back, 5 bases at V and 7 bases at J, with 20 bases in the middle. Germline loops: CDR1 SEHNR, CDR2 FQNEAQ (reference sequence). CDR3 in DNA: TGTGCCAGCAGCCCTGGGGCCTCCCCGGGGGGTGGCTACACCTTC. Protein product: CASSPGASPGGGYTF.

The gene calls are TRBV4-1 and TRBJ1-5; 8 bases are shared with TRBD1. Trimming cost V 4 bases and J 6 bases; bases outside gene matches: 5. Germline V gene lookup returns CDR1 MGHRA and CDR2 YSYEKL. CDR3 length equals 14 residues. CDR3 protein: CASSRTGGSQPQHF. In DNA form, the CDR3 reads TGCGCCAGCAGCCGAACAGGGGGGTCTCAGCCCCAGCATTTT.

The chain links TRBV29-1 to TRBJ1-1; no definite D call. V lost 7 bases and J 4 bases, leaving 7 bases between the germline ends. The CDR3 spans 10 residues. Per germline, CDR1 SQVTM and CDR2 ANQGSEA. CDR3 in DNA: TGCAGCGCCGGGAGCACTGAAGCTTTCTTT. Residues: CSAGSTEAFF.

The V gene is TRBV28, the J gene TRBJ1-1; TRBD1 agrees at 8 bases. This CDR3 spans 11 amino acids. Germline lookup yields CDR1 MDHEN and CDR2 SYDVKM. The V and J ends lost 6 bases and 10 bases, in that order; junction bases with no gene match: 4. For the CDR3, the DNA is TGTGCCAGCAGCAGGGGGCTTGCAGCTTTCTTT. Translating gives CASSRGLAAFF.

As DNA, the CDR3 is TGCGCCGACAGGATTCCTGGATATGGCTACACCTTC. Protein: CADRIPGYGYTF. V usage is TRBV5-1 and J usage is TRBJ1-2; a weak D match, TRBD1 (6 bases). CDR1 and CDR2 (germline): SGHRS, YFSETQ. This CDR3 is 12 amino acids long. Trimming pared 10 bases from V and 5 bases from J, leaving 15 bases between. Complete variable domain (other parts from reference TRBV5-1 and TRBJ1-2): KAGVTQTPRYLIKTRGQQVTLSCSPISGHRSVSWYQQTPGQGLQFLFEYFSETQRNKGNFPGRFSGRQFSNSRSEMNVSTLELGDSALYLCADRIPGYGYTFGSGTRLTVV.

The CDR3 region has the DNA TGTGCCACCAGCAGAGCGGGTGACCGGTGGGAGACCCAGTACTTC. Translated: CATSRAGDRWETQYF. The chain links TRBV15 to TRBJ2-5; D not resolved. The CDR3 extends over 15 amino acids. Per germline, CDR1 LNHNV and CDR2 YYDKDF (reference sequence). V was clipped by 1 base and J by 5 bases, with 14 bases between them.

The V and J genes are TRBV7-2 and TRBJ2-1, with TRBD2 identical over 7 bases. With V trimmed by 5 bases and J by 1 base, 8 bases remained unmatched. This CDR3 region has 16 residues. From germline, CDR1 is SGHTA and CDR2 FQGNSA. The CDR3 coding sequence is TGTGCCAGCAGCCCGGATGGCGGGGGATCCTACAATGAGCAGTTCTTC. This encodes CASSPDGGGSYNEQFF.

This chain links TRBV5-6 with TRBJ2-2; 8 nucleotides agree with TRBD2. The ends lost 3 bases at V and 1 base at J; junction bases unmatched: 5. The CDR3 runs to 16 residues. Germline V lookup: CDR1 SGHDT, CDR2 YYEEEE. DNA for the CDR3: TGTGCCAGCAGCTCGGCGGGGGGCCGGAACACCGGGGAGCTGTTTTTT. Protein product: CASSSAGGRNTGELFF.

V is TRBV28 and J is TRBJ2-7, with a tentative D call TRBD1 (6 bases). V was trimmed by 2 bases and J by 2 bases, leaving 16 bases between them. CDR1 MDHEN and CDR2 SYDVKM come from the germline V gene. CDR3 length equals 16 residues. For the CDR3, the DNA is TGTGCCAGCAGTTTAGCTTCCACCGGACAGACCTACGAGCAGTACTTC. This gives the protein CASSLASTGQTYEQYF.

V is TRBV7-2 and J is TRBJ2-7, with D possibly TRBD2 on 5 matching bases. The CDR3 totals 15 residues. Trimming shortened V by 3 bases and J by 4 bases, and 16 bases separated the two germline ends. Germline V gene lookup returns CDR1 SGHTA and CDR2 FQGNSA. DNA of the CDR3: TGTGCCAGCAGCTTGCTCGGGGATCCCCTTTACGAGCAGTACTTC. Translation gives CASSLLGDPLYEQYF.

The CDR3 DNA sequence: TGTGCCACCAGTCATCCCGGGGGTGTCTGGTCACCCCTCCACTTT. Amino acids: CATSHPGGVWSPLHF. The V gene is TRBV15, the J gene TRBJ1-6; D possibly corresponds to TRBD1 (5 bases). Germline lookup yields CDR1 LNHNV and CDR2 YYDKDF (reference sequence). V lost 6 bases to trimming and J lost 10 bases, with 19 bases between them. The CDR3 extends over 15 amino acids. The complete variable domain, with remaining parts taken from reference TRBV15 and TRBJ1-6, reads DAMVIQNPRYQVTQFGKPVTLSCSQTLNHNVMYWYQQKSSQAPKLLFHYYDKDFNNEADTPDNFQSRRPNTSFCFLDIRSPGLGDTAMYLCATSHPGGVWSPLHFGNGTRLTVT.

The chain is built from TRBV18 and TRBJ2-7; 10 nucleotides line up with TRBD2. The germline CDR1 and CDR2 sequences are KGHSH and LQKENI. V lost 8 bases, J lost 1 base, and 8 bases stayed unmatched. There are 15 residues in the CDR3. Here the CDR3 DNA reads TGTGCCAGCACGTTAGCGGGGGGCGAGTCCTACGAGCAGTACTTC. This gives the protein CASTLAGGESYEQYF.

The chain uses TRBV7-3 and TRBJ2-2, with 7 bases identical to TRBD1. This CDR3 region has 16 residues. Germline V gene lookup returns CDR1 SGHTA and CDR2 FQGTGA. The V and J ends lost 5 bases and 1 base, in that order; junction bases with no gene match: 7. The CDR3 reads CASSPSTGKNTGELFF. CDR3 nucleotides: TGTGCCAGCAGCCCATCGACAGGGAAGAACACCGGGGAGCTGTTTTTT.

V usage is TRBV7-9 and J usage is TRBJ2-5, with TRBD2 matching over 9 bases. CDR3 length equals 15 residues. Germline-derived CDR1 and CDR2 are SEHNR and FQNEAQ (reference sequence). Trimming removed 4 bases from V and 2 bases from J; junction bases left unmatched: 5. CDR3 region: CASSSASGTQETQYF. CDR3 DNA: TGTGCCAGCAGCTCGGCTAGCGGGACACAAGAGACCCAGTACTTC.

J is TRBJ1-1 and V is TRBV29-1; the match to TRBD1 covers 8 bases. The CDR3 spans 17 residues. After removal of 1 base from V and 5 bases from J, the junction contained 15 bases not matched to a gene. Germline CDR1 reads SQVTM; CDR2 reads ANQGSEA. In DNA, the CDR3 is TGCAGCGTTGAAGGCGGGTACAGGGGGGAGTGGAGAACTGAAGCTTTCTTT. Encoded protein: CSVEGGYRGEWRTEAFF.

The CDR3, as DNA: TGTGCCAGCAGCTTAGGGGGCCCGCCGAACAAACAGCATTTT. It yields the protein CASSLGGPPNKQHF. J is TRBJ1-5 and V is TRBV7-2; possible D gene TRBD1, 5 bases. V lost 1 base and J 13 bases, leaving 17 bases between the germline ends. The germline CDR1 and CDR2 sequences are SGHTA and FQGNSA. There are 14 residues in the CDR3. The full variable domain, its missing parts supplied by reference TRBV7-2 and TRBJ1-5, is GAGVSQSPSNKVTEKGKDVELRCDPISGHTALYWYRQSLGQGLEFLIYFQGNSAPDKSGLPSDRFSAERTGGSVSTLTIQRTQQEDSAVYLCASSLGGPPNKQHFGDGTRLSIL.